This is a list of T cell receptor beta chains from one sample in a study of response to subunit inactivated influenza vaccine. TCRdb redid the calling of the RT-PCR reads with MiXCR, one entry per CDR3 protein. The data show more than 450,000 distinct CDR3 sequences, approximately 12% seen once. This specimen consisted of PBMCs from blood, obtained on the day of vaccination. Every receptor here comes from a man aged 45-60 years who received an inactivated influenza vaccine. CDR3s include the opening cysteine and the closing phenylalanine or tryptophan. The D gene is left open where the match is weak. Some rows have no size entry. The others give once, few or many, or a class for an expanded clone.

j_call d_call clone_size v_call cdr3_aa cdr3_nt
TRBJ1-1 . few TRBV12-3/TRBV12-4 CASRGEYLEAFF TGTGCCAGCAGGGGGGAGTATCTCGAAGCTTTCTTT
TRBJ1-2 . . TRBV7-2 CASSSGGPYTF TGTGCCAGCAGCTCTGGTGGGCCCTACACCTTC
TRBJ1-5 . . TRBV12-3/TRBV12-4 CASSYDGQSNQPQHF TGTGCCAGCAGTTACGACGGCCAGAGCAATCAGCCCCAGCATTTT
TRBJ2-7 TRBD1 . TRBV5-1 CASQTGTDYEQYF TGCGCCAGCCAGACCGGGACAGACTACGAGCAGTACTTC
TRBJ2-7 . . TRBV5-4 CASSLDPDSYEQYF TGTGCCAGCAGCTTGGATCCGGACAGCTACGAGCAGTACTTC
TRBJ2-1 . many TRBV7-6 CASSLEIASSYNEQFF TGTGCCAGCAGCTTAGAAATCGCGAGCTCCTACAATGAGCAGTTCTTC
TRBJ2-3 . . TRBV6-1 CASGTDSSRDTQYF TGTGCCAGCGGAACCGACTCCTCGCGAGATACGCAGTATTTT
TRBJ2-6 . many TRBV12-3/TRBV12-4 CASSSSGANVLTF TGTGCCAGCAGCTCGTCTGGGGCCAACGTCCTGACTTTC
TRBJ2-3 TRBD2 few TRBV4-1 CASSPLGGTQYF TGCGCCAGCAGCCCCCTGGGGGGGACGCAGTATTTT
TRBJ2-3 TRBD2 . TRBV7-6 CASSSRLAGAYLYF TGTGCCAGCAGCTCCCGGCTAGCGGGGGCCTACCTGTATTTT
TRBJ2-2 . . TRBV20-1 CSARDRAGELFF TGCAGTGCTAGAGACAGGGCCGGGGAGCTGTTTTTT
TRBJ2-2 . many TRBV28 CASSGQGFQAGELFF TGTGCCAGCAGTGGGCAGGGTTTTCAGGCCGGGGAGCTGTTTTTT
TRBJ1-6 . few TRBV4-3 CASSQAERHGAPLHF TGCGCCAGCAGCCAAGCTGAGCGGCATGGGGCCCCCCTCCACTTT
TRBJ2-7 TRBD1 many TRBV7-6 CASTGQGYEQYF TGTGCCAGCACCGGACAGGGCTACGAGCAGTACTTC
TRBJ1-5 . many TRBV7-9 CASSLQGNQPQHF TGTGCCAGCAGCTTACAGGGGAATCAGCCCCAGCATTTT
TRBJ2-7 . . TRBV4-2 CASSHRGAQYEQYF TGTGCCAGCAGCCACCGGGGGGCCCAGTACGAGCAGTACTTC
TRBJ1-3 . . TRBV12-3/TRBV12-4 CASSLSSSSGNTIYF TGTGCCAGCAGTTTATCGTCCAGCTCTGGAAACACCATATATTTT
TRBJ2-1 . many TRBV5-1 CASSLTAYNEQFF TGCGCCAGCAGCTTGACCGCTTACAATGAGCAGTTCTTC
TRBJ1-5 . many TRBV5-1 CASSLAAGNQPQHF TGCGCCAGCAGCTTGGCCGCGGGAAATCAGCCCCAGCATTTT
TRBJ1-5 TRBD1 few TRBV28 CASSDDRGGQPQHF TGTGCCAGCAGTGACGACAGGGGGGGGCAGCCCCAGCATTTT
TRBJ2-5 TRBD2 few TRBV12-3/TRBV12-4 CASSPLSTSSETQYF TGTGCCAGCAGCCCCCTCTCGACTAGCTCTGAGACCCAGTACTTC
TRBJ2-7 . few TRBV5-1 CASSKERRDEQYF TGCGCCAGCAGCAAAGAAAGGAGGGACGAGCAGTACTTC
TRBJ2-7 TRBD2 few TRBV6-2/TRBV6-3 CASSPSGRLRYEQYF TGTGCCAGCAGTCCTAGCGGGAGGCTTCGGTACGAGCAGTACTTC
TRBJ2-7 TRBD1 . TRBV20-1 CSPGQGISYEQYF TGCAGCCCGGGACAGGGTATCTCCTACGAGCAGTACTTC
TRBJ2-4 TRBD2 many TRBV13 CASSALGLAELAKNIQYF TGTGCCAGCAGCGCCTTGGGACTAGCGGAACTAGCCAAAAACATTCAGTACTTC
TRBJ2-4 . few TRBV5-1 CASSPGPPSGQYF TGCGCCAGCAGCCCCGGTCCCCCGTCTGGTCAGTACTTC